This T cell receptor (beta chain) emerged from a study of T cell repertoires in cytomegalovirus infection. On the study more broadly: It was recently identified HLA-C-restricted and well-studied HLA-B-restricted CMV epitopes that the study used.

CDR3 length equals 12 residues. V shed 8 bases, J shed 6 bases, and the junction held 4 bases outside the gene matches. Looked up from germline, CDR1 is SEHNR and CDR2 is FQNEAQ (reference sequence). TCRdb processed the reads anew with MiXCR; each CDR3 protein has one entry. The data show 900,000 to 950,000 distinct CDR3 sequences, 31% seen once. Study conclusions and caveats: CMV-specific TCR beta clonotypes restricted by HLA-C were the ones dominating the ex vivo response. Based on cumulative public TCR beta family frequency, carriers of CMV plus the relevant HLA were identified.

This clonotype occurred many times. Antigen specificity is unknown. This receptor was identified in a human donor in good health (CMV status not recorded). Some clones in this sample may be carry-over from other donors' samples. The chain couples TRBV7-9 to TRBJ1-2; 9 bases map to TRBD1. The material was cultured CD8+ T cells from PBMCs, obtained from culture after CMV antigen stimulation. Here the CDR3 reads CASVQGANGYTF. The CDR3 coding sequence is TGTGCCAGCGTACAGGGGGCGAATGGCTACACCTTC.